This T cell receptor (beta chain) appears in the sequencing data of a study of tumor-infiltrating lymphocytes in primary liver carcinoma. Notes on the study in general: Tumors significantly exceeded blood in top-250-clone fraction (p = 0.039).

In addition to blood RNA drawn from unsorted whole blood, germline DNA was extracted. V trimming: 2 bases; J trimming: 0 bases; junction bases outside the gene matches: 13. Germline V gene sequence: CDR1 LGHNA, CDR2 YNFKEQ. The CDR3 has 19 residues. Concerning this clonotype: The antigen is not known. This could be a read error, since a much larger clone is one nucleotide away.

TCR beta cDNA was prepared out of around 460 ng total RNA by means of a constant-region primer. Sequencing libraries for TCR beta derived from three nested multiplex PCR rounds that used slightly modified ARM-PCR. A C-beta reverse primer was combined with TRBV1-TRBV30 forward primers in the first two PCR rounds, and each round had approximately 10 cycles. One entry per CDR3 protein results from TCRdb running MiXCR on the multiplex PCR reads. Altogether 190,000 or so distinct CDR3 sequences are present, around three fifths being singletons, with the ten largest covering under 7.5%. Source material: peripheral blood. The rearrangement links TRBV4-2 to TRBJ2-3; 8 bases match TRBD2. The clonotype comes from a woman aged 60 to 75 with primary liver carcinoma and hepatitis B virus infection. The CDR3 protein is CASSQITLSSGDSTDTQYF. CDR3 bases: TGTGCCAGCAGCCAAATAACCTTGAGTAGCGGGGACAGCACAGATACGCAGTATTTT.